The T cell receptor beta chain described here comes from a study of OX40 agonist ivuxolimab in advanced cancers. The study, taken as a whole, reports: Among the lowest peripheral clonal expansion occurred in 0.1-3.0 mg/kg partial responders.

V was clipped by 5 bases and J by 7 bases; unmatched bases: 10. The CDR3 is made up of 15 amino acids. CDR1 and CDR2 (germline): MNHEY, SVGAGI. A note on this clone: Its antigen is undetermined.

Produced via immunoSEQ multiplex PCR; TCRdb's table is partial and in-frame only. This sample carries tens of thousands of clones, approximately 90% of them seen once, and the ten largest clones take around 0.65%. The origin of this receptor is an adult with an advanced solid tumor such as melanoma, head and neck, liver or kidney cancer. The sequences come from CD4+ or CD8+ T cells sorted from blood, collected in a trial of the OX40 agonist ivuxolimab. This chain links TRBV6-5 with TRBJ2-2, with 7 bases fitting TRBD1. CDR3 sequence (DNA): TGTGCCAGCAGTAGCCGACAGGGTGAAGGCGGGGAGCTGTTTTTT. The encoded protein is CASSSRQGEGGELFF.